This record covers a single T cell receptor (beta chain). Its antigen is not yet known. Base quality data are lacking; no much larger clone is found one base away. V is reduced by 3 bases and J by 1 base, leaving a spacing of 16 bases between them. The CDR3 numbers 16 residues from cysteine through phenylalanine. The only DNA kept is the CDR3, 48 bases in frame from the first base. The germline V gene (reference sequence) specifies SGHNT as CDR1 and YYREEE as CDR2. Library generation was performed with the immunoSEQ multiplex PCR assay. A mixture of 60 forward primers for TCR Vbeta segments and 13 reverse primers for TCR Jbeta segments was used in the multiplex PCR. A multiplex PCR assay on genomic DNA amplified the CDR3 region of rearranged TCR beta genes. Amplified TCR beta libraries were sequenced as 87-base-pair reads on the Illumina HiSeq System. Processing in the source paper ran as follows. In a later analysis, some 80 million unique TCR beta chains were counted across the 500 to 850 repertoires, and around 11 million of these chains were shared by at least two donors. Raw reads were error-corrected and collapsed into unique sequences by a nearest-neighbor algorithm in which closely related sequences were merged to remove PCR and sequencing errors. CDR3 sequences were aligned to IMGT reference sequences to assign V, D and J gene segments. For a sequence to be retained, at least a six-nucleotide match to both a V gene segment and a J gene segment was required. A rearrangement counted as productive if the CDR3 had no stop codons and remained in frame with V and J, and every other rearrangement counted as non-productive. CDR3 was defined according to IMGT convention as the region running from the second conserved V-encoded cysteine to the conserved J-encoded phenylalanine. The earlier analysis of roughly 590 of the donors excluded any sequence lacking an unambiguous match to a single V gene segment. An earlier analysis of 450 to 650 of the donors called V segments functional above 56.7% productive rearrangements and segregating when the between-donor standard deviation exceeded 5%. To diagnose cytomegalovirus status from the catalog of TCR beta chain sequences, a statistical classification framework was built. In a later analysis, TCR nucleotide sequences were compared against IMGT/GENE-DB human TR gene sequences so that V and J genes could be assigned. Using the TCRdist pipeline, a later analysis assigned CDR3 sequences along with most-parsimonious VDJ recombination scenarios. In a later analysis, every TCR beta chain was defined by the combination of its CDR3 amino acid sequence and its V-gene family, and reads without a unique V-gene family were dropped. As a way to deal with suspected cross-contamination and a sequencing artifact, a later analysis dropped 592 nucleotide sequences that were highly shared and had low generation probability. A later analysis calculated a clonal expansion index for each public chain from normalized within-repertoire ranks of inferred template counts. Generation probabilities in a later analysis came from a VDJ recombination model fitted to out-of-frame rearrangements, and those results were checked against IGoR. In a later analysis, TCR-TCR, TCR-HLA and TCR-CMV co-occurrence was scored with hypergeometric tests, and a repertoire-size bias correction was applied to TCR pairs. False discovery rates were estimated in a later analysis by permuting HLA or CMV assignments 20 times. A later analysis grouped co-occurring TCRs with DBSCAN, adding TCRdist sequence similarity when clustering within HLA-allele-positive subsets. Co-occurrence clustering excluded repertoires with fewer than 30,000 or more than 120,000 public chains, plus five with anomalous nucleotide sharing. The clones in this table, taken by TCRdb from immuneACCESS, are in-frame only. Not every clone is retained; where verified, under half of the shortfall comes from an unresolved V gene, and the cause of the rest is unknown. The DNA was the basis for D and trimming; V, J and clone size are from that table. Across this sample there are about 140,000 clones, with approximately 71% seen only once. 3.3% of the sample is in the top ten clones.

In total, roughly 710 healthy bone marrow donors made up the cohort. All cohort members were sampled while nominally healthy, although unrecorded immune exposures were likely present. The donor was CMV seronegative and was included in the group of hundreds of seronegative cohort members. A peripheral blood sample was provided by each donor, and peripheral blood mononuclear cells were used for TCR beta sequencing. The Qiagen DNeasy Blood Extraction Kit was used to extract genomic DNA from the blood cell samples. The source of the sample is a study of cytomegalovirus exposure and HLA in healthy donors (dated by TCRdb to about 2017). About the investigation overall: According to an earlier analysis of several hundred of the donors, 150 million to 200 million T cells yielded some 110 million unique TCR beta sequences and more than 250 Gb of sequence data. Around 330 gigabases of sequencing data and 70 million to 100 million unique TCR sequences made up an early release that covered approximately 650 HLA-typed donors. The genetic ancestry cluster associated with self-reported Caucasian donors included roughly 84% of the roughly 360 genotyped donors. The study aimed to test whether signatures of past pathogen exposure could be identified by cataloging public T cell receptors. Using immunosequencing, the study profiled T cell repertoires from 550 to 750 subjects and related those repertoires to cytomegalovirus serostatus. Along with the roughly 670-subject first cohort, a separate validation cohort of over a hundred different subjects was used. High-throughput TCR immunosequencing, statistical association of individual TCRs with disease status, and machine learning were combined to predict cytomegalovirus infection status. A later analysis re-examined previously published TCR beta repertoires from around 670 donors and added high-resolution HLA genotyping to investigate patterns of TCR occurrence. Rather than drawing on any new phenotypic data, the later analysis identified candidate immune exposures from TCR beta sequences and the way those sequences occurred across donors. An earlier analysis of several hundred of the donors applied high-throughput TCR beta sequencing to assess whether each TCR beta V gene segment acted as functional or pseudogenic. Alongside the repertoire data, information on donor age, sex, ethnicity and CMV serostatus was compiled. A later genetic analysis took genome-wide SNP genotypes for about 65% of the roughly 670 donors and used that subset as a discovery cohort. Every repertoire in the discovery cohort had been generated on one and the same sequencing platform. Class I and class II HLA loci were covered by the typing at four-digit resolution. The number of donors typed differed by locus, with roughly 629-640 for A, B, C, DRB1 and DQB1, 522 for DQA1, over 600 for DPA1, and some 440 for DPB1. Roughly 5 DR-DQ haplotypes were handled as single units for association and clustering because linkage in the cohort was strong. Among roughly 400 genotyped donors of the cohort, an average of around 240,000 unique TCR beta nucleotide sequences were sequenced per donor, 15% to 20% of them non-productive.

The full study reports these points: Linkage disequilibrium might explain the correlated functional status among segregating V segments, but an unknown experimental factor could not be ruled out. When HLA alleles, especially DR and DQ, strongly co-occurred, TCR associations were difficult to assign to individual alleles. A later analysis found that HLA-associated TCR beta chains were more clonally expanded and had lower generation probabilities than equally common non-associated chains. In a later analysis, several top co-occurrence clusters were reported to appear linked to parvovirus B19, influenza, CMV and Epstein-Barr virus. Across donors, most TCR sequences were observed very rarely, whereas some public TCRs were present in many individuals. Compared with the approximately 700-donor mean, donors in an Asian-associated ancestry cluster had fewer N-insertions in productive TCRs, according to a later genetic analysis. A total of around 150 TCR beta chains were listed by the study as associated with cytomegalovirus. CMV serostatus was the only immune exposure information available for the cohort. The classifier was reported to diagnose cytomegalovirus status with high specificity and sensitivity in both the original cohort and the validation cohort. A later genetic analysis associated a missense DCLRE1C variant with V-gene and J-gene trimming of TCR beta chains, and an independent cohort replicated the association. A further reported finding was that TCR beta sequences accurately predicted the HLA-A and HLA-B alleles for most subjects in the first cohort. Some IMGT-functional V segments, including TRBV6-2 and TRBV6-3, could not be told apart with the 87-base-pair reads, so those segments were excluded. A group of highly shared sequence variants was considered likely to be a technical artifact of the sequencing pipeline. HLA typing was unavailable for some donors at each locus, so association tests used only the typed subset. Most CMV-associated TCR beta chains appeared to be HLA-restricted in a later analysis, and the HLA associations seemed to be driven largely by CMV exposure. In an earlier analysis of several hundred of the donors, most TCR beta V segments were observed in productive rearrangements about 87% or about 30% of the time, broadly matching IMGT annotations. Because counts were too low, 15 to 20 rarely observed V segments, including chromosome 9 orphons, were left out of the earlier analysis of approximately 580 of the donors. In a later analysis, TCR association rates were found to vary across HLA loci, with the most associated TCRs seen for DRB1 alleles and the fewest for HLA-C alleles. Sequencing depth was assumed to be roughly uniform across donors in the presence/absence analyses, though that assumption may not hold. Specific HLA alleles were associated with 15,000 to 20,000 TCR beta sequences at a false discovery rate of 0.05 in a later analysis. The authors suggested that the approach could potentially be generalized to other disease states and immunological phenotypes. In this cohort, only TCR beta chains were sequenced, and detectable features were limited by the absence of alpha or paired-chain data. In vitro tests confirmed that a few of the cytomegalovirus-associated TCR beta chains recognize cytomegalovirus antigens.

Material: PBMCs. This sequence originates from a man aged 35-49 years in good health and CMV-seronegative. The chain links TRBV5-4 with TRBJ1-1; the D segment could be TRBD1, given 5 matching bases. CDR3 loop: CASSWAPGTRNTEAFF. The nucleotide sequence reads as follows: TGTGCCAGCAGCTGGGCTCCCGGGACTAGGAACACTGAAGCTTTCTTT. With all but the CDR3 taken from the reference TRBV5-4 and TRBJ1-1 genes, the full variable domain is: ETGVTQSPTHLIKTRGQQVTLRCSSQSGHNTVSWYQQALGQGPQFIFQYYREEENGRGNFPPRFSGLQFPNYSSELNVNALELDDSALYLCASSWAPGTRNTEAFFGQGTRLTVV.